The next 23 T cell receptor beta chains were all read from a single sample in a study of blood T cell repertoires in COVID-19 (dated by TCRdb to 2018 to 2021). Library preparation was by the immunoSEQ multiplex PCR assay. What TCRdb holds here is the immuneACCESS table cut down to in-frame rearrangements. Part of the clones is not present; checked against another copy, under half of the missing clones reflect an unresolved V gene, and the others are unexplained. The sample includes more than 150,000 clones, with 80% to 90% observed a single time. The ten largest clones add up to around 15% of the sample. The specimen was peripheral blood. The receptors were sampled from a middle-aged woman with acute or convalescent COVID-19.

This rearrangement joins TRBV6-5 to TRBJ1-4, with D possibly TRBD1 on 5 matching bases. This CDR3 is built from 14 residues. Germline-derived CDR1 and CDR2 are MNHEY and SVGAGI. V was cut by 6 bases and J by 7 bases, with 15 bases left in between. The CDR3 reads CASRAQGSAEKLFF. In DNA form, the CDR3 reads TGTGCCAGCAGGGCTCAGGGATCCGCTGAAAAACTGTTTTTT.

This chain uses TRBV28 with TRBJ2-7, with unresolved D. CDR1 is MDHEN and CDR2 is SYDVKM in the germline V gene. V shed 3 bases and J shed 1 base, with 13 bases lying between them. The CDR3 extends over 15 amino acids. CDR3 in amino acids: CASSFPDLGSYEQYF. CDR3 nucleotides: TGTGCCAGCAGTTTTCCCGACTTGGGTTCCTACGAGCAGTACTTC.

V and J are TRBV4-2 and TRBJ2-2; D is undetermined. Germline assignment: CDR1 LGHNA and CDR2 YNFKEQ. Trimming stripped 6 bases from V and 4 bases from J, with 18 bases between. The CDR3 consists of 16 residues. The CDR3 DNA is TGTGCCAGCAGTCAACTTCAGGTTACTCTCACCGGGGAGCTGTTTTTT. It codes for CASSQLQVTLTGELFF.

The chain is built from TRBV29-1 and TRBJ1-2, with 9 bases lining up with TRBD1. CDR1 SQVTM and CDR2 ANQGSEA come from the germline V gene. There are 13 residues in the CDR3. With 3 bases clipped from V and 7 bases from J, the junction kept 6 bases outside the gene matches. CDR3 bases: TGCAGCGTTGATGGTACAGGGGGCTTTGGCTACACCTTC. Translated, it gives CSVDGTGGFGYTF. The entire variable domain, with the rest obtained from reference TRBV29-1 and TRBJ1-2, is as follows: SAVISQKPSRDICQRGTSLTIQCQVDSQVTMMFWYRQQPGQSLTLIATANQGSEATYESGFVIDKFPISRPNLTFSTLTVSNMSPEDSSIYLCSVDGTGGFGYTFGSGTRLTVV.

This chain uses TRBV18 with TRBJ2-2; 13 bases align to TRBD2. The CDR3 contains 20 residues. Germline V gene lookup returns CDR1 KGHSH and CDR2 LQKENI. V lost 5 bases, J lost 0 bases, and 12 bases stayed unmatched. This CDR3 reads CASSMRTSGGGNTNTGELFF. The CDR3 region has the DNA TGTGCCAGCTCAATGCGGACTAGCGGGGGAGGAAACACGAACACCGGGGAGCTGTTTTTT.

The CDR3 protein is CSVTGQGIYYEQYF. DNA for the CDR3: TGCAGCGTGACCGGACAGGGAATATACTACGAGCAGTACTTC. The V call is TRBV29-1, the J call TRBJ2-7, with 8 bases lining up with TRBD1. Germline V gene sequence: CDR1 SQVTM, CDR2 ANQGSEA. After removal of 6 bases from V and 3 bases from J, the junction contained 10 bases not matched to a gene. The CDR3 contains 14 residues.

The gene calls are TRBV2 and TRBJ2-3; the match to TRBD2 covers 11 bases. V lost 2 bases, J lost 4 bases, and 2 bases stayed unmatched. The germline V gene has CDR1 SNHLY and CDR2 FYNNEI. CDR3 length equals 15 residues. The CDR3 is CASSELTSGADTQYF. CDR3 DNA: TGTGCCAGCAGTGAATTGACTAGCGGGGCAGATACGCAGTATTTT.

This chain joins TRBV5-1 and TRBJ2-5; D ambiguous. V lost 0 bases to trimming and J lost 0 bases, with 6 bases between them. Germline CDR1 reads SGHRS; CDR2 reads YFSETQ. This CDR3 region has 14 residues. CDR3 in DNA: TGCGCCAGCAGCTTGGAACGGTACCAAGAGACCCAGTACTTC. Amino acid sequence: CASSLERYQETQYF.

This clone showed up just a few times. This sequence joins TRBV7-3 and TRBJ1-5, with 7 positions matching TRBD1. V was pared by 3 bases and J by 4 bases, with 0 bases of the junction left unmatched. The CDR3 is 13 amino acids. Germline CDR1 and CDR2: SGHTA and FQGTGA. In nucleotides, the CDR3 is TGTGCCAGCAGCTTGGGACAGAATCAGCCCCAGCATTTT. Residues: CASSLGQNQPQHF.

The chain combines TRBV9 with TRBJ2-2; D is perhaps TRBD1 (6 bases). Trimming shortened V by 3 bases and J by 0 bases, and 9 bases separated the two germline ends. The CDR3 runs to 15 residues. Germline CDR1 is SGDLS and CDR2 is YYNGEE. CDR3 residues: CASSGTATNTGELFF. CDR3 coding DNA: TGTGCCAGCAGCGGGACAGCAACGAACACCGGGGAGCTGTTTTTT.

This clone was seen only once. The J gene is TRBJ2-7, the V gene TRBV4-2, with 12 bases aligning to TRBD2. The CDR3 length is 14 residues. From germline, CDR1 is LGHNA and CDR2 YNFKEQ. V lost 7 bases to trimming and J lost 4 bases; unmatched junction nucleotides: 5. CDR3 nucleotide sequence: TGTGCCAGCAAGTTGGGGACTAGCGGGTACGAGCAGTACTTC. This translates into CASKLGTSGYEQYF.

This CDR3 reads CASSQIASSYEQYF. As DNA, the CDR3 is TGTGCCAGCAGCCAAATCGCCAGCTCCTACGAGCAGTACTTC. The chain carries TRBV3-1 (or the pseudogene TRBV3-2) and TRBJ2-7; D is uncertain. The V gene lost 2 bases and the J gene lost 0 bases, with 8 bases spanning the gap. The CDR3 length is 14 residues. Germline CDR1 is LGHDT and CDR2 is YNNKEL (reference sequence).

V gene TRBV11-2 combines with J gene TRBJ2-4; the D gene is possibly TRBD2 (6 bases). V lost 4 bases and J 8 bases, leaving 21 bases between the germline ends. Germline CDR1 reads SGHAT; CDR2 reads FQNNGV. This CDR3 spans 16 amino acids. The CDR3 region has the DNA TGTGCCAGCAGCTATTTTGCCGGAGGGACGGGGTACATTCAGTACTTC. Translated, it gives CASSYFAGGTGYIQYF.

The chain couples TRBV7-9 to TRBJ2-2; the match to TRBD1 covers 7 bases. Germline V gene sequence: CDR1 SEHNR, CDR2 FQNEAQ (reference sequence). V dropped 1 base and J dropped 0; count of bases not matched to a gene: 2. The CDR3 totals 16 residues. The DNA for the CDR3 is TGTGCCAGCAGCTTAGTAGGGGGCCCGAACACCGGGGAGCTGTTTTTT. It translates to CASSLVGGPNTGELFF.

DNA for the CDR3: TGTGCCAGCAGCCAGTTTAGCGGGAGAAGTATCAATGAGCAGTTCTTC. The encoded protein is CASSQFSGRSINEQFF. V is TRBV3-1 (or the pseudogene TRBV3-2) and J is TRBJ2-1; the match to TRBD2 covers 9 bases. This CDR3 is 16 amino acids long. Germline CDR1 and CDR2: LGHDT and YNNKEL (reference sequence). V shed 3 bases and J 6 bases; nucleotides not matched to a gene: 9.

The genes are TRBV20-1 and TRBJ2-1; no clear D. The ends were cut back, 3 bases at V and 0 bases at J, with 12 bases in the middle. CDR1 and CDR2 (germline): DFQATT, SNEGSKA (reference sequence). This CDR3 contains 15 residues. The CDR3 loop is CSASLPSSSYNEQFF. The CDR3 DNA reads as TGCAGTGCTAGTCTCCCTTCTAGCTCCTACAATGAGCAGTTCTTC.

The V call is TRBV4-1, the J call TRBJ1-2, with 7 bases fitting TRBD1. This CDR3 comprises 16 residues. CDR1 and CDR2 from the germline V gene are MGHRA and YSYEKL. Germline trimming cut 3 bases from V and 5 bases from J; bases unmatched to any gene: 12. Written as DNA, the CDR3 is TGCGCCAGCAGCCACCCCGGGACAGACTCCCGGTATGGCTACACCTTC. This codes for CASSHPGTDSRYGYTF.

CDR3 in amino acids: CASSFSVRQGASPLHF. CDR3 coding DNA: TGCGCCAGCAGCTTTTCGGTGAGACAGGGTGCTTCACCCCTCCACTTT. The chain uses TRBV5-1 and TRBJ1-6, with TRBD1 matching 7 bases. Looked up from germline, CDR1 is SGHRS and CDR2 is YFSETQ. The V segment lost 2 bases and the J segment 9 bases; nucleotides outside the gene matches: 11. CDR3 length equals 16 residues.

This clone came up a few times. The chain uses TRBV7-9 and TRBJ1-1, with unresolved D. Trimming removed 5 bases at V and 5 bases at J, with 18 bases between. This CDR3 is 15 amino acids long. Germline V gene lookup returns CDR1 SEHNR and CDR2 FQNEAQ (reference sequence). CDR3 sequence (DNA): TGTGCCAGCAGCACTAACGTCGAGGGAAAAACTGAAGCTTTCTTT. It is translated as CASSTNVEGKTEAFF.

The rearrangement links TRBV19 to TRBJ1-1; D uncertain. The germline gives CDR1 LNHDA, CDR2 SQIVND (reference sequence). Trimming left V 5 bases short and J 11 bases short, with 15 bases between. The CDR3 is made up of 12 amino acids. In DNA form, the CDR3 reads TGTGCCAGTAGTCCCTGGGCCGCTATGGCTTTCTTT. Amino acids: CASSPWAAMAFF. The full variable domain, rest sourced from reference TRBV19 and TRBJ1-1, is DGGITQSPKYLFRKEGQNVTLSCEQNLNHDAMYWYRQDPGQGLRLIYYSQIVNDFQKGDIAEGYSVSREKKESFPLTVTSAQKNPTAFYLCASSPWAAMAFFGQGTRLTVV.

CDR3 region: CASSLLQVNTEAFF. CDR3 nucleotides: TGTGCCAGCAGCTTGTTACAGGTGAACACTGAAGCTTTCTTT. J is TRBJ1-1 and V is TRBV7-2; D possibly corresponds to TRBD1 (5 bases). Trimming left V 3 bases short and J 0 bases short, with 8 bases between. The CDR3 runs to 14 residues. Germline assignment: CDR1 SGHTA and CDR2 FQGNSA. Combining the CDR3 with reference TRBV7-2 and TRBJ1-1 gives the whole variable domain GAGVSQSPSNKVTEKGKDVELRCDPISGHTALYWYRQSLGQGLEFLIYFQGNSAPDKSGLPSDRFSAERTGGSVSTLTIQRTQQEDSAVYLCASSLLQVNTEAFFGQGTRLTVV.

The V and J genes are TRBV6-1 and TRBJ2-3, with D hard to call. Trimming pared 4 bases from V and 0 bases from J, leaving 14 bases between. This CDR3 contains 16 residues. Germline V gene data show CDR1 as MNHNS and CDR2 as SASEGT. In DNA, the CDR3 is TGTGCCAGCAGTGTGGCAGGCCGCGCTAGCACAGATACGCAGTATTTT. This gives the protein CASSVAGRASTDTQYF.

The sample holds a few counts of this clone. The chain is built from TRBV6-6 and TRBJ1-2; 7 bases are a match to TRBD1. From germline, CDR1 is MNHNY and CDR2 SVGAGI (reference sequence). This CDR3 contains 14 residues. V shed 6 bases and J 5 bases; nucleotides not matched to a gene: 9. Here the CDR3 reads CASRFRDSLYGYTF. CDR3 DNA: TGTGCCAGCAGATTTCGGGACAGCCTATATGGCTACACCTTC.